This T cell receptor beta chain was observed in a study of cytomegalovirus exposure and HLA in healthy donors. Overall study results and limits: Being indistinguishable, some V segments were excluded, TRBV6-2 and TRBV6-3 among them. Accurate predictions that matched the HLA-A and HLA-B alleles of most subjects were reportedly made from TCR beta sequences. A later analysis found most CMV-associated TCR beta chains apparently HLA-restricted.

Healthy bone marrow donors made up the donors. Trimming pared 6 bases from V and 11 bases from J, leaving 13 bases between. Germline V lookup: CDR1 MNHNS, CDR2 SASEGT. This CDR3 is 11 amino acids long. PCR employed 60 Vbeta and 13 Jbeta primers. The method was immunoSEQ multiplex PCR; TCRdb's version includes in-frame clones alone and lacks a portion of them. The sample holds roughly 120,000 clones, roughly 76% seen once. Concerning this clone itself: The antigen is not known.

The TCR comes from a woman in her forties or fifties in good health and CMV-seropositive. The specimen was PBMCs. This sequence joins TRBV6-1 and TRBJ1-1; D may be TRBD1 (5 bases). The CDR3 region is CASRGLTAAFF. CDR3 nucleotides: TGTGCCAGCAGGGGACTGACTGCGGCTTTCTTT.